What follows are 4 T cell receptor beta chains derived from one specimen sequenced in a study of T-cell reconstitution after alpha-beta-depleted transplantation in children. Preparation of the TCRbeta library was carried out with unique molecular identifiers. TCRdb re-analysed the PCR reads in MiXCR, keeping a single row per CDR3 protein. Of around 700,000 distinct CDR3 sequences listed, around 14% are singletons. Here the sequenced sample was PBMCs, taken before TCRalphabeta/CD19-depleted stem cell transplant. Receptors were obtained from a girl aged 2-15 years with congenital amegakaryocytic thrombocytopenia, due to receive a stem cell transplant.

The gene calls are TRBV27 and TRBJ2-2; 11 bases agree with TRBD2. V trimming: 5 bases; J trimming: 1 base; junction bases outside the gene matches: 18. The CDR3 contains 21 residues. Germline values: CDR1 MNHEY, CDR2 SMNVEV (reference sequence). The CDR3 protein is CASSPMPPLTGTSGNTGELFF. DNA of the CDR3: TGTGCCAGCAGTCCGATGCCTCCCTTAACCGGGACTAGCGGGAACACCGGGGAGCTGTTTTTT.

This clonotype has only a few counts. V usage is TRBV11-2 and J usage is TRBJ2-7, with a possible D match to TRBD1 (5 bases). With 0 bases removed from V and 5 bases from J, the gap between germline ends came to 8 bases. The CDR3 loop spans 13 amino acids. The germline gives CDR1 SGHAT, CDR2 FQNNGV. In DNA form, the CDR3 reads TGTGCCAGCAGCTTAGACAGGGCGAACGAGCAGTACTTC. It translates to CASSLDRANEQYF.

V and J are TRBV3-1 and TRBJ1-4, with TRBD1 matching 10 bases. The CDR3 consists of 15 residues. V was pared by 4 bases and J by 7 bases, with 6 bases of the junction left unmatched. Germline CDR1 reads LGHDT; CDR2 reads YNNKEL (reference sequence). The CDR3 DNA reads TGTGCCAGCAGCCCGACAGGGGGCATGTTTGAAAAACTGTTTTTT. It yields the protein CASSPTGGMFEKLFF.

There are many counts of this clonotype. The CDR3 sequence is CASSYRGRTGELFF. Here the CDR3 DNA reads TGTGCCAGCAGTTACAGGGGGCGGACCGGGGAGCTGTTTTTT. V is TRBV12-3 or TRBV12-4 and J is TRBJ2-2; 9 positions match TRBD1. The CDR3 totals 14 residues. V gave up 4 bases and J gave up 5 bases; unmatched junction bases: 2.